The sequence of this TCR beta chain was determined in a study of OX40 agonist ivuxolimab in advanced cancers. Overall study: Each patient was given ivuxolimab into a vein every 2 weeks, at 0.01 to 10 mg/kg.

On cycle 4 day 1 and cycle 7 day 1, as well as at baseline, blood was sampled. Concerning this clone itself: The antigen remains undetermined.

Regarding the study as a whole: On average, a greater number of expanded clones characterised CD8+ T cells relative to CD4+.

V was clipped by 3 bases and J by 6 bases; unmatched bases: 11. This CDR3 comprises 17 residues. The germline gives CDR1 LNHDA, CDR2 SQIVND (reference sequence). Produced via immunoSEQ multiplex PCR; TCRdb's table is partial and in-frame only. The sample lists 60,000 to 70,000 clones, more than 75% occurring once. V gene TRBV19 combines with J gene TRBJ2-3, with TRBD2 identical over 11 bases. This TCR was recovered from an adult with an advanced solid tumor such as melanoma, head and neck, liver or kidney cancer. The sample here was CD4+ or CD8+ T cells sorted from blood, taken in a trial of the OX40 agonist ivuxolimab. CDR3 sequence (DNA): TGTGCCAGTAGTATCCTCTCTAGCGGGGGGCGACCGGATACGCAGTATTTT. Translation gives CASSILSSGGRPDTQYF.